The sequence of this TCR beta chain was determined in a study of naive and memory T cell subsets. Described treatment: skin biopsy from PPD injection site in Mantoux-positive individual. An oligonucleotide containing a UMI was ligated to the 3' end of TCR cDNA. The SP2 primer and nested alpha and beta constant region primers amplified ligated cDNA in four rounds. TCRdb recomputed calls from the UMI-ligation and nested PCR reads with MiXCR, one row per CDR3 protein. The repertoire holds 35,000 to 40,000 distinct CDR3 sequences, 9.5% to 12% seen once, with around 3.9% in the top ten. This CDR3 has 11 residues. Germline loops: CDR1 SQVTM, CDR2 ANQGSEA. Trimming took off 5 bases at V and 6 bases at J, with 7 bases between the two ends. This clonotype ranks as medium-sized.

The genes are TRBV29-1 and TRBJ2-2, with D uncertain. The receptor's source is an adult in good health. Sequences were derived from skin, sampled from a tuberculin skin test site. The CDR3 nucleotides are TGCAGCGTTTTAAACGCCGGGGAGCTGTTTTTT. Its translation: CSVLNAGELFF.